This T cell receptor beta chain was sequenced in a study of neurological immune-mediated disorders. Study details: About 90% of the roughly 35 multiple sclerosis patients had relapsing-remitting disease; 3 had secondary progressive.

The sample holds many counts of this clonotype. The cDNA was generated by 5'RACE with 10-nucleotide random UMIs. TCRdb reprocessed the 5' RACE reads with MiXCR, giving one entry per CDR3 protein. The sample records roughly 62,000 distinct CDR3 sequences, about 2.5% being singletons. V shed 3 bases and J shed 2 bases, with 11 bases lying between them. Germline-derived CDR1 and CDR2 are MNHEY and SMNVEV (reference sequence). This CDR3 has 14 residues. Sequenced sample: PBMCs. This receptor was obtained from a man aged 45-60 years with multiple sclerosis. The rearrangement uses TRBV27 and TRBJ2-7; D tentatively fits TRBD1 or TRBD2 (5 bases each). In DNA, the CDR3 is TGTGCCAGCAGTTTTAACATGGGGGCCTACGAGCAGTACTTC. This sequence encodes CASSFNMGAYEQYF.